The 20 T cell receptor beta chains presented below share a single source sample, sequenced in a study of multiple sclerosis patients with progressive multifocal leukoencephalopathy. Method: immunoSEQ multiplex PCR; TCRdb's copy keeps in-frame clones and lacks some. The sample has tens of thousands of clones; more than 70% are singletons. Time point noted: time of PML onset. Sequenced material: PBMCs, taken from a patient treated with natalizumab. Receptors were obtained from a woman aged 30 to 39 with progressive multifocal leukoencephalopathy.

The chain is built from TRBV19 and TRBJ2-2; 8 positions agree with TRBD2. The V segment lost 5 bases and the J segment 6 bases; nucleotides outside the gene matches: 8. Per germline, CDR1 LNHDA and CDR2 SQIVND (reference sequence). This CDR3 has 15 amino acids. The CDR3 DNA reads TGTGCCAGTAGTGCAACCGGGACTAGTTCCGGGGAGCTGTTTTTT. Translating it yields CASSATGTSSGELFF.

V gene TRBV9 combines with J gene TRBJ2-3; 8 nucleotides line up with TRBD2. The CDR3 is 18 residues long. Germline values: CDR1 SGDLS, CDR2 YYNGEE. With 0 bases clipped from V and 0 bases from J, the junction kept 9 bases outside the gene matches. CDR3 bases: TGTGCCAGCAGCGTAGTACCCAGCGGGGGACCCAGCACAGATACGCAGTATTTT. Its translation is CASSVVPSGGPSTDTQYF.

J is TRBJ2-5 and V is TRBV6-6; D is possibly TRBD2 (5 bases). V lost 2 bases and J 3 bases, leaving 13 bases between the germline ends. Germline V gene lookup returns CDR1 MNHNY and CDR2 SVGAGI (reference sequence). The CDR3 consists of 15 residues. The CDR3 nucleotides read TGTGCCAGCAGTTACCGGTTCGGGGAAAAAGAGACCCAGTACTTC. This codes for CASSYRFGEKETQYF.

The genes are TRBV12-5 and TRBJ2-1, with TRBD2 matching over 7 bases. CDR1 LGHNT and CDR2 FRNRAP come from the germline V gene. This CDR3 contains 13 residues. The trim removed 6 bases at V and 7 bases at J, leaving 6 bases unmatched. The CDR3 region is CASGRDYLNEQFF. CDR3 DNA sequence: TGTGCTAGTGGCCGGGACTATCTTAATGAGCAGTTCTTC.

The chain has TRBV15 and TRBJ2-3, with 10 bases lining up with TRBD1. Per germline, CDR1 LNHNV and CDR2 YYDKDF (reference sequence). Unmatched junction bases numbered 5, after V lost 4 bases and J lost 4 bases. There are 15 residues in the CDR3. Written as DNA, the CDR3 is TGTGCCACCAGCATGGGACAGGGGAGTTCAGATACGCAGTATTTT. Translating gives CATSMGQGSSDTQYF.

This chain uses TRBV18 with TRBJ2-5; tentatively, D is TRBD1 (5 bases). CDR1 and CDR2 (germline): KGHSH, LQKENI. There are 14 residues in the CDR3. V was cut by 0 bases and J by 2 bases, with 7 bases left in between. The CDR3 DNA sequence: TGTGCCAGCTCACCACCGCCAGGGCAAGAGACCCAGTACTTC. The encoded protein is CASSPPPGQETQYF.

This clone came up once. J is TRBJ1-5 and V is TRBV4-3; D not certain. CDR3 length equals 13 residues. V was cut by 0 bases and J by 6 bases, with 6 bases left in between. The V gene's germline CDR1 is LGHNA and CDR2 YSLEER. CDR3 nucleotide sequence: TGCGCCAGCAGCCAAGATCGTCTTCAGCCCCAGCATTTT. It codes for CASSQDRLQPQHF.

The J gene is TRBJ2-2, the V gene TRBV19; no definite D call. Germline CDR1 and CDR2: LNHDA and SQIVND (reference sequence). The CDR3 totals 13 residues. The V gene lost 2 bases and the J gene lost 6 bases, with 7 bases spanning the gap. The CDR3 here is CASSIIAAGELFF. In nucleotides, the CDR3 is TGTGCCAGTAGTATAATCGCAGCCGGGGAGCTGTTTTTT. Together with reference TRBV19 and TRBJ2-2, the CDR3 gives the full variable domain: DGGITQSPKYLFRKEGQNVTLSCEQNLNHDAMYWYRQDPGQGLRLIYYSQIVNDFQKGDIAEGYSVSREKKESFPLTVTSAQKNPTAFYLCASSIIAAGELFFGEGSRLTVL.

This clone is labeled as medium-sized. DNA of the CDR3: TGTGCCACGGGGCGGGGGATCGGGGAGCTGTTTTTT. Translating it yields CATGRGIGELFF. V gene TRBV25-1 combines with J gene TRBJ2-2; 7 bases agree with TRBD2. The CDR3 runs to 12 residues. With 10 bases clipped from V and 7 bases from J, the junction kept 6 bases outside the gene matches. CDR1 and CDR2 (germline): MGHDK, SYGVNS.

This rearrangement joins TRBV18 to TRBJ1-1; weak D call: TRBD1 (6 bases). The CDR3 is made up of 17 amino acids. Trimming stripped 4 bases from V and 4 bases from J, with 22 bases between. Germline assignment: CDR1 KGHSH and CDR2 LQKENI. The DNA for the CDR3 is TGTGCCAGCTCACTTACCGGTCCCCAGGGGAAGGGCACTGAAGCTTTCTTT. It codes for CASSLTGPQGKGTEAFF.

The chain has TRBV2 and TRBJ1-5; TRBD1 might be the D (5 bases). The germline V gene encodes CDR1 SNHLY and CDR2 FYNNEI. This CDR3 contains 14 residues. The V gene lost 4 bases and the J gene lost 3 bases, with 10 bases spanning the gap. The CDR3 loop is CASSADSFNQPQHF. For the CDR3, the DNA is TGTGCCAGCAGTGCCGACAGTTTCAATCAGCCCCAGCATTTT. Together with reference TRBV2 and TRBJ1-5, the CDR3 gives the full variable domain: EPEVTQTPSHQVTQMGQEVILRCVPISNHLYFYWYRQILGQKVEFLVSFYNNEISEKSEIFDDQFSVERPDGSNFTLKIRSTKLEDSAMYFCASSADSFNQPQHFGDGTRLSIL.

The rearrangement links TRBV19 to TRBJ2-7; D gene ambiguous. Germline CDR1 reads LNHDA; CDR2 reads SQIVND (reference sequence). This CDR3 has 13 residues. The germline V and J ends were trimmed by 5 bases and 2 bases, with 10 bases remaining between them. CDR3 residues: CASSQAETYEQYF. CDR3 nucleotides: TGTGCCAGTAGTCAGGCCGAAACCTACGAGCAGTACTTC.

There are a few counts of this clone. This chain joins TRBV28 and TRBJ1-4; 9 nucleotides agree with TRBD1. Trimming removed 5 bases from V and 5 bases from J; junction bases left unmatched: 6. Per germline, CDR1 MDHEN and CDR2 SYDVKM. The CDR3 has 15 residues. The CDR3 region has the DNA TGTGCCAGCAGTATGGACAGGGGACTAAATGAAAAACTGTTTTTT. Protein: CASSMDRGLNEKLFF.

This chain connects TRBV7-2 to TRBJ1-1; 7 bases fit TRBD1. This CDR3 comprises 13 residues. The trim removed 6 bases at V and 1 base at J, leaving 2 bases unmatched. Germline V CDR1 and CDR2: SGHTA, FQGNSA. CDR3 sequence: CASRHRGNTEAFF. CDR3 DNA sequence: TGTGCCAGCAGACACAGGGGGAACACTGAAGCTTTCTTT.

This chain uses TRBV18 with TRBJ2-3; 8 bases are a match to TRBD1. V shed 2 bases and J 7 bases; nucleotides not matched to a gene: 11. Germline V gene data show CDR1 as KGHSH and CDR2 as LQKENI. The CDR3 covers 16 residues. The CDR3 bases are TGTGCCAGCTCACCAAGGGGAGGACAGGGTTTGAATACGCAGTATTTT. It encodes CASSPRGGQGLNTQYF.

The chain couples TRBV6-1 to TRBJ1-6, with a possible D match to TRBD1 (5 bases). V was pared by 7 bases and J by 7 bases, with 14 bases between. Germline V gives CDR1 MNHNS, CDR2 SASEGT. CDR3 length equals 14 residues. DNA of the CDR3: TGTGCCAGCACCCGGGACCTACGAAATTCACCCCTCCACTTT. Encoded protein: CASTRDLRNSPLHF.

V usage is TRBV5-1 and J usage is TRBJ2-6; D not certain. The CDR3 covers 17 residues. The V gene lost 0 bases and the J gene lost 0 bases, with 10 bases spanning the gap. Germline V lookup: CDR1 SGHRS, CDR2 YFSETQ. CDR3 DNA: TGCGCCAGCAGCTTGGAGGTCTTACACTCTGGGGCCAACGTCCTGACTTTC. Its protein is CASSLEVLHSGANVLTF.

This clone has only one observation. V gene TRBV2 combines with J gene TRBJ1-1; 7 bases align to TRBD1. The CDR3 loop spans 14 amino acids. Per germline, CDR1 SNHLY and CDR2 FYNNEI. J lost 6 bases, V lost 5 bases, and 9 bases had no gene match. The CDR3 DNA sequence: TGTGCCAGCAGTAAGGAACAGGGGTTCGCTGAAGCTTTCTTT. Translating gives CASSKEQGFAEAFF.

This clone has a single count. This chain connects TRBV30 to TRBJ1-1, with a possible D match to TRBD1 (5 bases). CDR1 and CDR2 (germline): GTSNPN, SVGIG (reference sequence). CDR3 size: 13 residues. Trimming stripped 4 bases from V and 5 bases from J, with 14 bases between. CDR3: CAWTGSWGTEAFF. For the CDR3, the DNA is TGTGCCTGGACCGGCTCCTGGGGGACTGAAGCTTTCTTT.

The chain links TRBV5-6 to TRBJ1-5, with D possibly being TRBD1 (6 bases). This CDR3 has 14 amino acids. CDR1 SGHDT and CDR2 YYEEEE come from the germline V gene. V was shortened by 4 bases and J by 6 bases, with 14 bases between the two germline ends. The CDR3 coding sequence is TGTGCCAGCAGCACCCCGGGGGCTGGTCAGCCCCAGCATTTT. It yields the protein CASSTPGAGQPQHF. Full variable domain (missing parts from reference TRBV5-6 and TRBJ1-5): DAGVTQSPTHLIKTRGQQVTLRCSPKSGHDTVSWYQQALGQGPQFIFQYYEEEERQRGNFPDRFSGHQFPNYSSELNVNALLLGDSALYLCASSTPGAGQPQHFGDGTRLSIL.